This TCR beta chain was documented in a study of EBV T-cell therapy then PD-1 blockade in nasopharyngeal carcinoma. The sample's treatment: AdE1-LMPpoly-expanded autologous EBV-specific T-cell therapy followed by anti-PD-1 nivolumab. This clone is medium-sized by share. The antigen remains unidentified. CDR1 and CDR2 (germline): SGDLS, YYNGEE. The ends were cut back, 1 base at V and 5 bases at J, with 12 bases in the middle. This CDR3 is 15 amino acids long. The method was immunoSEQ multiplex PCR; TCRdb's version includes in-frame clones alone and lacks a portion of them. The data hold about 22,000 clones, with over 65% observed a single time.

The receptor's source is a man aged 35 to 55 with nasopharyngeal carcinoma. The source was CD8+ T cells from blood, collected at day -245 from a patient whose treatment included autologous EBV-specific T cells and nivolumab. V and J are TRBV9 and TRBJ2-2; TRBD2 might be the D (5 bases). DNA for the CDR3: TGTGCCAGCAGCGTATATAGCGTTGGGACCGGGGAGCTGTTTTTT. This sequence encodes CASSVYSVGTGELFF.